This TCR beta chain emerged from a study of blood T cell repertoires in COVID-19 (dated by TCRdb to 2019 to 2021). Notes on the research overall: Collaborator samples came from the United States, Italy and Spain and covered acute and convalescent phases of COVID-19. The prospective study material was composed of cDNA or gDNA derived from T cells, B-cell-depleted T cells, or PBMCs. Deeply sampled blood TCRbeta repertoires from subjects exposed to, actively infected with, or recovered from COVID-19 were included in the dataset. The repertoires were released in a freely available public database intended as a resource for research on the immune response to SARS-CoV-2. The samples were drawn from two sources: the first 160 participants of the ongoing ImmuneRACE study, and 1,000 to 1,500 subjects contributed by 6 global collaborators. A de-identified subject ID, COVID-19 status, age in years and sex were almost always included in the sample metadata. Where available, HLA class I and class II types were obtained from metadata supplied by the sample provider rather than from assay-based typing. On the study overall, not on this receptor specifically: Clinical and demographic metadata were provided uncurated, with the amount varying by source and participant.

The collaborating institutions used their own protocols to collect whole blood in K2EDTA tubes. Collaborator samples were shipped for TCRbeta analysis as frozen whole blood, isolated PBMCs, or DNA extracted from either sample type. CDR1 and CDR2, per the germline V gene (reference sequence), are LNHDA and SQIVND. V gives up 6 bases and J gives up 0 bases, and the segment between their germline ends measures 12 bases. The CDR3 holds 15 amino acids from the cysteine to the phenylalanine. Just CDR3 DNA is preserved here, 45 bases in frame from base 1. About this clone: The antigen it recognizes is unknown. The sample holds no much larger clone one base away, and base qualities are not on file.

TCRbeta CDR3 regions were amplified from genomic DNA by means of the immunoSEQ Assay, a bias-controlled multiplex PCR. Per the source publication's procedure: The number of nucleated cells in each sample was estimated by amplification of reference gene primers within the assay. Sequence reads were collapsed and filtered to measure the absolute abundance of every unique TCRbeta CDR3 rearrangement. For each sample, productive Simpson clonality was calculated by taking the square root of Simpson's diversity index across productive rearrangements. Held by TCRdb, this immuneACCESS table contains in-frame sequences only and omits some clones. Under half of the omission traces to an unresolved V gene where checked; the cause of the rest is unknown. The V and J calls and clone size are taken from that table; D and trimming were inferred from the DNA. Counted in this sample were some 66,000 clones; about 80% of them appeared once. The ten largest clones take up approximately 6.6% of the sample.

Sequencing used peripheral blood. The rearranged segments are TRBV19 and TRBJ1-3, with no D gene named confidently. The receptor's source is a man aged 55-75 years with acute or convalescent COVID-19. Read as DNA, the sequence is TGTGCCAGTAGCCCCGGGGATCTCTCTGGAAACACCATATATTTT. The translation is CASSPGDLSGNTIYF.